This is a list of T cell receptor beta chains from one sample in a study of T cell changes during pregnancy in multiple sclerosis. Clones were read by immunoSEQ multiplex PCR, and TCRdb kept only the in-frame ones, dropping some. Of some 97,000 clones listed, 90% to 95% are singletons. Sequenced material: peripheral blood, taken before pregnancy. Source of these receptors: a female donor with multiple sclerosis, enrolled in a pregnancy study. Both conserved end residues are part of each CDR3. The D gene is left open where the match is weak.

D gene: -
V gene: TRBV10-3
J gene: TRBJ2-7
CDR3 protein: CAIRGDRPNLDEQYF

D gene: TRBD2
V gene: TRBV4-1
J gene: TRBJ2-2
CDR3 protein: CASGWLAEYTGELFF

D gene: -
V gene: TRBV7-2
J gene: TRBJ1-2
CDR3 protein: CASSFGDPYGYTF

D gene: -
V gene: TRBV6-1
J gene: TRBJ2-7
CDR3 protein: CASSGTTYEQYF

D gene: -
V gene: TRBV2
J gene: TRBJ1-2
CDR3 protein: CASSEQGNYGYTF

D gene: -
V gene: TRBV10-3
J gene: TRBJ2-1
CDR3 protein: CAIGGTEQFF

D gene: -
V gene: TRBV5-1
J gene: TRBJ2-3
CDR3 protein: CASSLGESSTDTQYF

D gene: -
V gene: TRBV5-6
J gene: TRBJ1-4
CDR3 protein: CASSLEGRVLFF

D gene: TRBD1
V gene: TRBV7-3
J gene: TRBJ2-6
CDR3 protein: CASSLGQGIGGANVLTF

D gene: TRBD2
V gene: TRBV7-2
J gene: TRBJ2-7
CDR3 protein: CASSWTSGGYEQYF

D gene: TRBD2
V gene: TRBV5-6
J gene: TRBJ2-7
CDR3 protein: CASSLTSGTYEQYF

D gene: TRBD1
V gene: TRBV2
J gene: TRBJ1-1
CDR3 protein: CASSTGRYTEAFF

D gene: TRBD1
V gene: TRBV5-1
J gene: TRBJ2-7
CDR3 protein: CASSWDRYEQYF

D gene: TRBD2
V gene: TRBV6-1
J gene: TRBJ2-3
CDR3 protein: CATLRLAETDTQYF

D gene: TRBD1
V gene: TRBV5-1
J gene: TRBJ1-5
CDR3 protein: CASSFGTGDRSNQPQHF

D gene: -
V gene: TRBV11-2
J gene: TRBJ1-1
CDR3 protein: CASSTLLGPLNTEAFF

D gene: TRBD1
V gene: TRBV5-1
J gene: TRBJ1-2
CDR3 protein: CASSWDRGQGGYTF

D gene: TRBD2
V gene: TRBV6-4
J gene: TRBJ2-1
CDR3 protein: CASPAGREGYNEQFF

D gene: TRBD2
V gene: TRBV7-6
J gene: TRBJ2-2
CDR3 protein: CASSPRLAGETGELFF

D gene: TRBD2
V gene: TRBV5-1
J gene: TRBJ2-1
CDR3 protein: CASSFGSGSILYEQFF

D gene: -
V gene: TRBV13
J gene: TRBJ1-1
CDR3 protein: CASSLERMNTEAFF

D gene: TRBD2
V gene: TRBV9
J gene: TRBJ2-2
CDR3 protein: CASSVRRTSSYTGELFF

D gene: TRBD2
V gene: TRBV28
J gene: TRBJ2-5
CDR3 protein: CASSLPGLGYQETQYF

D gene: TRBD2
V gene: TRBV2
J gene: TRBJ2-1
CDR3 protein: CASLPGLAYNEQFF

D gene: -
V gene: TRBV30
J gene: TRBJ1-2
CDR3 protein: CAWSTAHGYTF

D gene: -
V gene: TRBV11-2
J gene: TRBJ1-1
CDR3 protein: CASSLLGAFEAFF

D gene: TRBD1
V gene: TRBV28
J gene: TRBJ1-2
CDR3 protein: CASSPVGTGGYGYTF

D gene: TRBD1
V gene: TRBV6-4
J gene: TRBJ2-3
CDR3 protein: CASSPGTGTPDTQYF

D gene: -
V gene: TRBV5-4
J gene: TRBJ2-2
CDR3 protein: CASSLRTGGTGELFF

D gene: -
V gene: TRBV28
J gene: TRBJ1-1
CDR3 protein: CASSLVVGTEAFF

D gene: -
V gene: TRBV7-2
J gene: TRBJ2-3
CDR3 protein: CASSFPSTDTQYF

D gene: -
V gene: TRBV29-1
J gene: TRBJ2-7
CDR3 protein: CSVEEGVSSYEQYF

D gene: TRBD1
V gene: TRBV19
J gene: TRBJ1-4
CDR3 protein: CASSMGQRGTNEKLFF

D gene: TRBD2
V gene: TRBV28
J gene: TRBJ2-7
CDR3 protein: CASSLIPSGNHEQYF

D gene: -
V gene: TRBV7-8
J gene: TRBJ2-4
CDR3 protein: CASSLAPGAKNIQYF

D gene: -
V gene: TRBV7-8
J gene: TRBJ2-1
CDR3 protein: CASSLYTGEQFF

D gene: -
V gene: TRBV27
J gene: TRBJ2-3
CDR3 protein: CASSLSAAASTDTQYF